These T cell receptor beta chains were read from a single sample in a study of T cell responses to AZD1222 COVID-19 vaccine. The table came from immunoSEQ multiplex PCR; TCRdb's copy has only in-frame clones and leaves some out. The sample holds approximately 120,000 clones; roughly 88% are singletons and the top ten take roughly 4.4%. The sample here was peripheral blood, taken on day 0 of MenACWY control vaccination. These receptors all stem from an adult in good health. Both conserved end residues are part of each CDR3. D genes are given only for firm matches. Size values are once, few and many counts, or a class for expanded clones, and some rows have none.

clone_size,d_call,v_call,j_call,cdr3_nt,cdr3_aa
.,.,TRBV5-6,TRBJ1-1,TGTGCCAGCAGCTTGAGGGTGAGACCTACGGGAGCTGAAGCTTTCTTT,CASSLRVRPTGAEAFF
.,TRBD2,TRBV27,TRBJ2-7,TGTGCCAGCAGTTACGGACTAGCGGGAGGGGTATACGAGCAGTACTTC,CASSYGLAGGVYEQYF
.,TRBD2,TRBV5-1,TRBJ2-5,TGCGCCAGCAGCAATGGGAGGACTAGCGGACAAGAGACCCAGTACTTC,CASSNGRTSGQETQYF
.,TRBD1,TRBV7-8,TRBJ1-2,TGTGCCAGCAGCTTAGGGACAGGGGGCATATATGGCTACACCTTC,CASSLGTGGIYGYTF
.,.,TRBV12-3/TRBV12-4,TRBJ2-2,TGTGCCAGCAGTTTCGGTGTGGAGCTGTTTTTT,CASSFGVELFF
.,.,TRBV15,TRBJ2-7,TGTGCCACCAGCTCGAGTCGAGGGGGCGAGCAGTACTTC,CATSSSRGGEQYF
.,.,TRBV13,TRBJ2-3,TGTGCCAGCAGCTTTTGGGCTCCCGGCACAGATACGCAGTATTTT,CASSFWAPGTDTQYF
.,.,TRBV10-3,TRBJ2-1,TGTGCCATCAGTGCTGTAGGTTATGAGCAGTTCTTC,CAISAVGYEQFF
.,.,TRBV29-1,TRBJ2-5,TGCAGCGTTGGTATCCGGACCTTCCAAGAGACCCAGTACTTC,CSVGIRTFQETQYF
once,TRBD1,TRBV19,TRBJ2-2,TGTGCCACCGCCCGGAGAGCTCGGGACAGGGCTCACACCGGGGAGCTGTTTTTT,CATARRARDRAHTGELFF
.,.,TRBV2,TRBJ1-2,TGTGCCAGCAGTGAGCCACAGGGACGTTGGGGCTACACCTTC,CASSEPQGRWGYTF
.,.,TRBV28,TRBJ2-3,TGTGCCAGCAGTTCAGGGCAGCGAGTGGTGGGAGATACGCAGTATTTT,CASSSGQRVVGDTQYF
.,TRBD2,TRBV7-6,TRBJ2-3,TGTGCCAGCAGCTTCTTGAGCGGGGGGGCCGAGACAGATACGCAGTATTTT,CASSFLSGGAETDTQYF
.,.,TRBV30,TRBJ1-6,TGTGCCTGCCGCTCGGCGGGACACGATAATTCACCCCTCCACTTT,CACRSAGHDNSPLHF
.,TRBD2,TRBV9,TRBJ2-4,TGTGCCAGCAGCGGGGCCGGGACTAGTAAGGTCATTCAGTACTTC,CASSGAGTSKVIQYF
once,TRBD2,TRBV5-5,TRBJ2-3,TGTGCCAGCAGCCCATCTGGGGGGGGGAATGGAGATACGCAGTATTTT,CASSPSGGGNGDTQYF
.,TRBD2,TRBV27,TRBJ2-5,TGTGCCAGCAGTTATAGCGGGAAGTCGGGGGGCCAGTACTTC,CASSYSGKSGGQYF
.,TRBD1,TRBV18,TRBJ1-4,TGTGCCAGCTCACGCGGCGGGACAGCGAATGAAAAACTGTTTTTT,CASSRGGTANEKLFF
.,.,TRBV7-9,TRBJ1-1,TGTGCCAGCAGCATCGACGTAAACACTGAAGCTTTCTTT,CASSIDVNTEAFF
.,.,TRBV15,TRBJ2-3,TGTGCCACCAGCAGTAAGTTTGTTTTTGCAGATACGCAGTATTTT,CATSSKFVFADTQYF
.,.,TRBV2,TRBJ2-3,TGTGCCAGCAGTAGATACAGGGTTACAGATACGCAGTATTTT,CASSRYRVTDTQYF
few,TRBD1,TRBV5-6,TRBJ2-1,TGTGCCAGCAGCTTGCTGGGACAGGGGAATGAGCAGTTCTTC,CASSLLGQGNEQFF
.,.,TRBV14,TRBJ1-2,TGTGCCAGCAGCCAAGACGGGGGGTACGGTGGCTACACCTTC,CASSQDGGYGGYTF
.,TRBD1,TRBV18,TRBJ1-1,TGTGCCGGCTCACCGGGACAGAGAAACACTGAAGCTTTCTTT,CAGSPGQRNTEAFF
.,.,TRBV2,TRBJ2-3,TGTGCCAGCAGTGAAGGGTGGAGGATGGATACGCAGTATTTT,CASSEGWRMDTQYF
.,TRBD1,TRBV5-1,TRBJ2-7,TGCGCCAGCAGCGGGGACAGCTCCTACGAGCAGTACTTC,CASSGDSSYEQYF
.,TRBD2,TRBV28,TRBJ2-5,TGTGCCAGCAGTTTATTGTCAGCGGGGGGACAAGAGACCCAGTACTTC,CASSLLSAGGQETQYF
once,TRBD1,TRBV5-4,TRBJ2-1,TGTGCCAGCAGCGCTAGGACAGGGCGCAATGAGCAGTTCTTC,CASSARTGRNEQFF
.,TRBD2,TRBV3-1/TRBV3-2,TRBJ2-3,TGTGCCAGCAGGACTAGCGGGAGGGATACGCAGTATTTT,CASRTSGRDTQYF
.,.,TRBV7-2,TRBJ2-3,TGTGCCAGCAGCTCCGCCGGGGGCACAGATACGCAGTATTTT,CASSSAGGTDTQYF
.,.,TRBV30,TRBJ2-2,TGTGCCGCGCCCCGATCCGCCAATGCGAACACCGGGGAGCTGTTTTTT,CAAPRSANANTGELFF
.,TRBD2,TRBV5-1,TRBJ2-3,TGCGCCAGCAGCTTGGCCCTAGCGGAAGATACGCAGTATTTT,CASSLALAEDTQYF
.,.,TRBV21-1,TRBJ2-2,TGTGCCAGCAGCAAAGCGTGGAGACTAGCGAAGATCGCGAACACCGGGGAGCTGTTTTTT,CASSKAWRLAKIANTGELFF
.,.,TRBV7-2,TRBJ1-5,TGTGCCAGCAGCTTAGTGGGGGGGAGCAATCAGCCCCAGCATTTT,CASSLVGGSNQPQHF
once,TRBD1,TRBV12-5,TRBJ2-2,TGTGCTAGTGGTTTGGGACAGGGGGCCGCCGGGGAGCTGTTTTTT,CASGLGQGAAGELFF
.,TRBD1,TRBV27,TRBJ1-1,TGTGCCAGCAGTTATGAAGGACAGGGGAACACTGAAGCTTTCTTT,CASSYEGQGNTEAFF
.,TRBD1,TRBV2,TRBJ1-5,TGTGCCAGCAGAAGTCAACCCGGGACAGGTAATCAGCCCCAGCATTTT,CASRSQPGTGNQPQHF
.,TRBD2,TRBV28,TRBJ2-1,TGTGCCAGCAGCTCCCCCAGCGGGGGGACTAATGAGCAGTTCTTC,CASSSPSGGTNEQFF
.,.,TRBV5-8,TRBJ2-2,TGTGCCAGCCCCGAGTGGGGCGATCACACCGGGGAGCTGTTTTTT,CASPEWGDHTGELFF
.,TRBD1,TRBV27,TRBJ1-1,TGTGCCAGCAGTTTGGACAGGATAAACACTGAAGCTTTCTTT,CASSLDRINTEAFF
.,TRBD1,TRBV19,TRBJ1-2,TGTGCCAGTAGTGCCGGGACAGTATATGGCTACACCTTC,CASSAGTVYGYTF
.,TRBD1,TRBV6-5,TRBJ2-2,TGTGCCAGCAGTTACTCGTTACAGGGGGCGGTAGGGGAGCTGTTTTTT,CASSYSLQGAVGELFF
many,TRBD1,TRBV11-1,TRBJ2-2,TGTGCCAGCAGCTTCGACAGGGCTGACACCGGGGAGCTGTTTTTT,CASSFDRADTGELFF
.,TRBD2,TRBV7-6,TRBJ2-1,TGTGCCAGCAGCATAGCGGGTATCAGCAATGAGCAGTTCTTC,CASSIAGISNEQFF
once,TRBD1,TRBV10-2,TRBJ1-1,TGCGCCACCCACCAGGACAGGGAGAACACTGAAGCTTTCTTT,CATHQDRENTEAFF